These T cell receptor beta chains were read from a single sample in a study of blood T cells in healthy people across ages. From the 5' RACE reads, TCRdb called clonotypes with MiXCR, one entry per CDR3 protein. The table shows 850,000 to 1,000,000 distinct CDR3 sequences, with around 48% occurring only once. The sequencing input was blood. The receptor source for this set is a young man in good health. CDR3s include the opening cysteine and the closing phenylalanine or tryptophan. The D gene is left open where the match is weak. Clone size is not always given. Where it is, it says once, few, many or a class for expanded clones.

CDR3 protein: CASTPRRENTGELFF; CDR3 DNA: TGTGCCAGCACCCCCCGGCGGGAGAACACCGGGGAGCTGTTTTTT; J gene: TRBJ2-2; clone size: NA; V gene: TRBV28; D gene: NA
CDR3 protein: CASTDLPSTDTQYF; CDR3 DNA: TGTGCCAGCACGGACCTCCCTAGCACAGATACGCAGTATTTT; J gene: TRBJ2-3; clone size: NA; V gene: TRBV12-3/TRBV12-4; D gene: NA
CDR3 protein: CASSFRQVDEQYF; CDR3 DNA: TGTGCCAGCAGCTTTAGACAGGTCGACGAGCAGTACTTC; J gene: TRBJ2-7; clone size: NA; V gene: TRBV7-9; D gene: NA
CDR3 protein: CASSPRGGGIPDTQYF; CDR3 DNA: TGTGCCAGCAGCCCGCGGGGAGGGGGTATACCAGATACGCAGTATTTT; J gene: TRBJ2-3; clone size: few; V gene: TRBV7-2; D gene: NA
CDR3 protein: CASSSGPRGYTF; CDR3 DNA: TGTGCCAGCAGTTCCGGACCTCGGGGCTACACCTTC; J gene: TRBJ1-2; clone size: few; V gene: TRBV12-3/TRBV12-4; D gene: NA
CDR3 protein: CASILAGEGRKTQYF; CDR3 DNA: TGTGCCAGCATATTAGCGGGGGAGGGAAGAAAGACCCAGTACTTC; J gene: TRBJ2-5; clone size: NA; V gene: TRBV2; D gene: TRBD2
CDR3 protein: CASGTTNSAGELFF; CDR3 DNA: TGTGCCAGCGGGACCACCAATAGCGCCGGGGAGCTGTTTTTT; J gene: TRBJ2-2; clone size: NA; V gene: TRBV12-3/TRBV12-4; D gene: NA
CDR3 protein: CSARPTTNTGELFF; CDR3 DNA: TGCAGTGCTAGACCAACAACGAACACCGGGGAGCTGTTTTTT; J gene: TRBJ2-2; clone size: NA; V gene: TRBV20-1; D gene: NA
CDR3 protein: CASSQAAGDEQYF; CDR3 DNA: TGCGCCAGCAGCCAAGCCGCCGGGGACGAGCAGTACTTC; J gene: TRBJ2-7; clone size: NA; V gene: TRBV4-1; D gene: NA
CDR3 protein: CASSQDASGANVLTF; CDR3 DNA: TGTGCCAGCAGCCAAGACGCCTCTGGGGCCAACGTCCTGACTTTC; J gene: TRBJ2-6; clone size: NA; V gene: TRBV3-1; D gene: NA
CDR3 protein: CASSALRLAGPTTDTQYF; CDR3 DNA: TGTGCCAGCAGTGCACTTAGACTAGCGGGACCTACCACAGATACGCAGTATTTT; J gene: TRBJ2-3; clone size: NA; V gene: TRBV2; D gene: TRBD2
CDR3 protein: CASPPAGPYNEQFF; CDR3 DNA: TGTGCCAGCCCCCCAGCTGGGCCCTACAATGAGCAGTTCTTC; J gene: TRBJ2-1; clone size: NA; V gene: TRBV7-3; D gene: NA
CDR3 protein: CASSPRTGPYEQYF; CDR3 DNA: TGTGCCAGCAGTCCTCGGACAGGGCCCTACGAGCAGTACTTC; J gene: TRBJ2-7; clone size: few; V gene: TRBV27; D gene: TRBD1
CDR3 protein: CAGTQGFGYTF; CDR3 DNA: TGTGCCGGCACACAGGGATTCGGCTACACCTTC; J gene: TRBJ1-2; clone size: NA; V gene: TRBV2; D gene: NA
CDR3 protein: CASSPPGQGEKTQYF; CDR3 DNA: TGTGCCAGCTCACCACCGGGACAGGGCGAAAAGACCCAGTACTTC; J gene: TRBJ2-5; clone size: few; V gene: TRBV18; D gene: TRBD1
CDR3 protein: CASRYSYEQYF; CDR3 DNA: TGTGCCAGCCGCTACAGCTACGAGCAGTACTTC; J gene: TRBJ2-7; clone size: NA; V gene: TRBV6-2/TRBV6-3; D gene: NA
CDR3 protein: CASSHGLAGASYEQYF; CDR3 DNA: TGCGCCAGCAGCCACGGACTAGCGGGGGCTTCGTACGAGCAGTACTTC; J gene: TRBJ2-7; clone size: many; V gene: TRBV4-3; D gene: TRBD2
CDR3 protein: CASSHSATGNTGELFF; CDR3 DNA: TGCGCCAGCAGCCACTCTGCCACAGGGAACACCGGGGAGCTGTTTTTT; J gene: TRBJ2-2; clone size: NA; V gene: TRBV5-1; D gene: NA
CDR3 protein: CASSFSAPVDYGYTF; CDR3 DNA: TGTGCCAGCAGCTTTTCGGCCCCGGTAGACTATGGCTACACCTTC; J gene: TRBJ1-2; clone size: NA; V gene: TRBV7-2; D gene: NA
CDR3 protein: CASSPRGGSTEAFF; CDR3 DNA: TGTGCCAGCAGCCCTCGCGGGGGAAGCACTGAAGCTTTCTTT; J gene: TRBJ1-1; clone size: NA; V gene: TRBV7-9; D gene: NA
CDR3 protein: CASSQTGGGAEAEQFF; CDR3 DNA: TGCGCCAGCAGCCAGACGGGCGGGGGGGCCGAAGCTGAGCAGTTCTTC; J gene: TRBJ2-1; clone size: few; V gene: TRBV4-1; D gene: TRBD2
CDR3 protein: CASSLILDENEQFF; CDR3 DNA: TGTGCCAGCAGCTTAATTTTGGACGAGAATGAGCAGTTCTTC; J gene: TRBJ2-1; clone size: few; V gene: TRBV7-9; D gene: NA
CDR3 protein: CASRDSGGTNEKLFF; CDR3 DNA: TGTGCCAGCAGGGATTCAGGGGGGACTAATGAAAAACTGTTTTTT; J gene: TRBJ1-4; clone size: NA; V gene: TRBV7-2; D gene: TRBD1
CDR3 protein: CAWSVRQEQYF; CDR3 DNA: TGTGCCTGGAGTGTACGGCAGGAGCAGTACTTC; J gene: TRBJ2-7; clone size: NA; V gene: TRBV30; D gene: NA
CDR3 protein: CASSISGTVNTEAFF; CDR3 DNA: TGTGCCAGCAGCATAAGCGGGACCGTGAACACTGAAGCTTTCTTT; J gene: TRBJ1-1; clone size: NA; V gene: TRBV27; D gene: NA
CDR3 protein: CASSKQGYEQYF; CDR3 DNA: TGTGCCAGCAGCAAACAGGGCTACGAGCAGTACTTC; J gene: TRBJ2-7; clone size: many; V gene: TRBV7-9; D gene: NA
CDR3 protein: CASSLSSDTGELFF; CDR3 DNA: TGTGCCAGCAGCCTCTCGTCGGACACCGGGGAGCTGTTTTTT; J gene: TRBJ2-2; clone size: few; V gene: TRBV7-2; D gene: NA
CDR3 protein: CASSNSRQPQHF; CDR3 DNA: TGTGCCAGCAGTAACTCCAGGCAGCCCCAGCATTTT; J gene: TRBJ1-5; clone size: once; V gene: TRBV12-3/TRBV12-4; D gene: NA
CDR3 protein: CATSREGGSGLGYTF; CDR3 DNA: TGTGCCACCAGCAGAGAGGGGGGCTCCGGCTTGGGCTACACCTTC; J gene: TRBJ1-2; clone size: few; V gene: TRBV15; D gene: NA
CDR3 protein: CSAPGQGNEQFF; CDR3 DNA: TGCAGTGCCCCGGGACAGGGGAATGAGCAGTTCTTC; J gene: TRBJ2-1; clone size: NA; V gene: TRBV20-1; D gene: TRBD1
CDR3 protein: CASSPTGAWTQYF; CDR3 DNA: TGTGCCAGCAGCCCTACTGGGGCTTGGACCCAGTACTTC; J gene: TRBJ2-5; clone size: few; V gene: TRBV3-1; D gene: NA
CDR3 protein: CASSLYFFAGPKETQYF; CDR3 DNA: TGCGCCAGCAGCTTGTACTTTTTCGCGGGTCCTAAAGAGACCCAGTACTTC; J gene: TRBJ2-5; clone size: NA; V gene: TRBV5-1; D gene: NA
CDR3 protein: CASGLMGGSDTQYF; CDR3 DNA: TGTGCTAGTGGTTTAATGGGTGGATCAGATACGCAGTATTTT; J gene: TRBJ2-3; clone size: NA; V gene: TRBV12-5; D gene: NA